This entry is about one T cell receptor (beta chain). Its target is not known. This specimen belongs to a study of a mutant IDH1 vaccine in newly diagnosed glioma. Overall study: Weeks 1, 3, 5, 7, 11, 15, 19 and 23 were when patients received their eight vaccinations. Beforehand, treatment had been radiotherapy, temozolomide, or both; the majority received both. Notes on the study in general: Seemingly, pseudoprogression had no relation to changes in the top peripheral T cell clonotypes.

Time point meaning: week 5, during vaccination. Topical imiquimod accompanied each vaccine dose, which consisted of 300 ug of mutant IDH1 20-mer peptide. Donor diagnoses consisted of new WHO grade 3 or 4 IDH1-mutant, ATRX-lost astrocytomas. Profiled with immunoSEQ multiplex PCR; TCRdb holds only in-frame clones, not every one. Among around 36,000 clones listed, roughly 90% were seen once. From germline, CDR1 is KGHSH and CDR2 LQKENI. This CDR3 has 15 residues. Deletions cut 1 base from V and 1 base from J, with 11 bases between. The sequencing used PBMCs, collected from a glioma patient whose treatment included an IDH1 peptide vaccine. This rearrangement joins TRBV18 to TRBJ2-7; tentatively, D is TRBD1 or TRBD2 (6 bases each). The receptor was isolated from a man aged 50 to 59 with glioma. CDR3 in DNA: TGTGCCAGCTCACCACGGGGGGCTAATTCCTACGAGCAGTACTTC. Residues: CASSPRGANSYEQYF. The full variable domain, in which reference TRBV18 and TRBJ2-7 provide the parts outside the CDR3, is NAGVMQNPRHLVRRRGQEARLRCSPMKGHSHVYWYRQLPEEGLKFMVYLQKENIIDESGMPKERFSAEFPKEGPSILRIQQVVRGDSAAYFCASSPRGANSYEQYFGPGTRLTVT.